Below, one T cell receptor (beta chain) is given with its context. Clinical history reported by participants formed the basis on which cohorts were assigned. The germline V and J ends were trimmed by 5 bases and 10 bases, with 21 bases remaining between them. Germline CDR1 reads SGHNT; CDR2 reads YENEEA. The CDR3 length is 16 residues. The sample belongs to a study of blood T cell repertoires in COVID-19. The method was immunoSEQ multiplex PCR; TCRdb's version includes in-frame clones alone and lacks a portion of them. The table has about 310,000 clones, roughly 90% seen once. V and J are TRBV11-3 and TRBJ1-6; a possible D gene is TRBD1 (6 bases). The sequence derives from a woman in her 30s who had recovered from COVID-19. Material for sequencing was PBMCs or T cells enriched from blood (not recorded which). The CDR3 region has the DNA TGTGCCAGCAGCCCTCCCGCTGAGGGGGGGCAATCACCCCTCCACTTT. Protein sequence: CASSPPAEGGQSPLHF.